The text below deals with one TCR beta chain. The data originate from a study of blood T cell repertoires in COVID-19. This table comes from immunoSEQ multiplex PCR, and its TCRdb copy is limited to in-frame clones, with some not included. The repertoire includes roughly 73,000 clones, approximately 80% of them detected once, and more than 20% sits in the top ten. Germline lookup yields CDR1 LNHDA and CDR2 SQIVND (reference sequence). V was trimmed by 3 bases and J by 6 bases, leaving 11 bases between them. The CDR3 totals 14 residues. The chain has TRBV19 and TRBJ2-2, with D possibly TRBD1 on 7 matching bases. The origin of this receptor is a woman in her 70s with acute or convalescent COVID-19. The specimen sequenced was peripheral blood. The CDR3 protein is CASSIGRGAGELFF. DNA of the CDR3: TGTGCCAGTAGTATCGGCAGGGGGGCCGGGGAGCTGTTTTTT.